This paragraph covers one TCR beta chain sequence. With 4 bases clipped from V and 5 bases from J, the junction kept 0 bases outside the gene matches. Germline CDR1 reads SGHTA; CDR2 reads FQGNSA. The CDR3 consists of 13 residues. The sample belongs to a study of blood T cell repertoires in COVID-19. Study at large: Acute and convalescent COVID-19 specimens originated in the United States, Italy and Spain. In each case, the material was cDNA or gDNA derived from T cells, B-cell-depleted T cells, or PBMCs.

Per the original methods: Nucleated cell counts were estimated from reference gene primer amplification. Produced via immunoSEQ multiplex PCR; TCRdb's table is partial and in-frame only. D and trimming were read from the DNA, whereas the V and J calls and clone size are those reported in that table. The sample gives 52,000 or so clones, about 88% of which show up once; over 25% is in the top ten. This chain uses TRBV7-2 with TRBJ2-2; 8 bases line up with TRBD1. Sequenced: peripheral blood. This clonotype was sampled from a human donor in a cohort sampled during active COVID-19. CDR3 protein: CASSWTGTGELFF. The CDR3 DNA reads as TGTGCCAGCAGCTGGACAGGGACCGGGGAGCTGTTTTTT.